This T cell receptor (beta chain) was recorded in a study of OX40 agonist ivuxolimab in advanced cancers. On the study more broadly: Ivuxolimab, which is an agonistic anti-OX40 (CD134) antibody, was administered to the patients. Patient treatment consisted of intravenous ivuxolimab administration every 2 weeks at 0.01 to 10 mg/kg.

Of note for this clone: Its matching antigen is unknown.

Study-level points and caveats: Which antigen the expanded peripheral T cells recognized is unknown.

Individuals having autoimmune disease history or systemic immunosuppression were not enrolled. CDR1 KGHSY and CDR2 FQNENV come from the germline V gene. V was shortened by 0 bases and J by 7 bases, with 4 bases between the two germline ends. This CDR3 region has 13 residues. The protocol was immunoSEQ multiplex PCR, while the TCRdb copy is restricted to in-frame clones and leaves out a portion. The sample includes 90,000 to 100,000 clones, roughly 88% seen only once; the top ten take 3% to 4%. The source of this sequence is an adult with an advanced solid tumor such as melanoma, head and neck, liver or kidney cancer. The material was CD4+ or CD8+ T cells sorted from blood, obtained in a trial of the OX40 agonist ivuxolimab. The V and J genes are TRBV16 and TRBJ1-6; D remains ambiguous. This chain's CDR3 is CASSQSVNSPLHF. The CDR3 DNA reads as TGTGCCAGCAGCCAATCTGTGAATTCACCCCTCCACTTT.